This TCR beta chain was captured by sequencing in a study of glioma-infiltrating T cells after dendritic cell vaccination. CDR1 and CDR2 (germline): LNHNV, YYDKDF (reference sequence). V was clipped by 4 bases and J by 2 bases; unmatched bases: 11. The length of the CDR3 is 16 residues. Study-level points and caveats: Higher TCR clonality did not directly relate to longer survival.

Sequencing used immunoSEQ multiplex PCR; TCRdb keeps in-frame clones, though not all of them. The sample holds some 110,000 clones, around 90% seen once. Time point of the sample: after dendritic cell vaccination, including at tumor progression/relapse. In the case of this clone: Its antigen is as yet unknown.

The sequencing here drew on blood, taken after dendritic cell vaccination. V usage is TRBV15 and J usage is TRBJ2-7, with 7 bases identical to TRBD1. The receptor was isolated from a human donor with glioblastoma. CDR3 nucleotide sequence: TGTGCCACCAGCAAACGTTCCGGGACAGTGACCTACGAGCAGTACTTC. Translation: CATSKRSGTVTYEQYF.